This TCR beta chain was identified during a study of early T cells in non-severe SARS-CoV-2 infection. The CDR3 length is 15 residues. Germline-derived CDR1 and CDR2 are KGHSH and LQKENI. Trimming stripped 0 bases from V and 3 bases from J, with 9 bases between. One entry per CDR3 protein results from TCRdb running MiXCR on the 5' RACE reads. This sample yields 76,000 or so distinct CDR3 sequences, of which roughly 12% are seen a single time; approximately 4.5% belongs to the top ten. Relative to its sample, this clonotype is medium-sized. The sequence was obtained from an adult who was a healthcare worker with PCR-confirmed SARS-CoV-2 infection or an uninfected control (not recorded which). The gene calls are TRBV18 and TRBJ2-4; D is undetermined. The sample comprised whole blood. The CDR3 sequence is CASSPPPPGKNIQYF. The CDR3 region has the DNA TGTGCCAGCTCACCACCTCCGCCTGGCAAAAACATTCAGTACTTC. The complete variable domain, with remaining parts taken from reference TRBV18 and TRBJ2-4, reads NAGVMQNPRHLVRRRGQEARLRCSPMKGHSHVYWYRQLPEEGLKFMVYLQKENIIDESGMPKERFSAEFPKEGPSILRIQQVVRGDSAAYFCASSPPPPGKNIQYFGAGTRLSVL.